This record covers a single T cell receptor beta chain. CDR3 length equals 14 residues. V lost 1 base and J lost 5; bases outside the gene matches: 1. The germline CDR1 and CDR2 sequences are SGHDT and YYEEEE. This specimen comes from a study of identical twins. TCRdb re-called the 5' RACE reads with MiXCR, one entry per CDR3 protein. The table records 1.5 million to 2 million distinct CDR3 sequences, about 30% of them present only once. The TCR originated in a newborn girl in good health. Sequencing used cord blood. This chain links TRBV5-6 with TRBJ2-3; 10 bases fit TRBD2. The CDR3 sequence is CASSLKREGDTQYF. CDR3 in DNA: TGTGCCAGCAGCTTGAAGCGGGAGGGAGATACGCAGTATTTT.